This TCR beta chain was profiled in a study of blood T cell repertoires in COVID-19. Study information: The cDNA or gDNA used as material had been derived from T cells, B-cell-depleted T cells, or PBMCs.

Authors' data handling: Estimation of nucleated cell counts relied on the amplification of reference gene primers. The table came from immunoSEQ multiplex PCR; TCRdb's copy has only in-frame clones and leaves some out. V, J and clone size are taken as reported in that table, and D and trimming were inferred from the DNA itself. The sample shows some 100,000 clones, roughly 80% of them seen only once. This CDR3 comprises 16 residues. Trimming took off 4 bases at V and 1 base at J, with 14 bases between the two ends. CDR1 SGHRS and CDR2 YFSETQ come from the germline V gene. The clonotype was recovered from a man at least 80 years old with active or convalescent COVID-19. The rearrangement links TRBV5-1 to TRBJ2-2; D is perhaps TRBD2 (7 bases). What was sequenced was peripheral blood. The CDR3 nucleotides read TGCGCCAGCAGCGGGAGGGGGACGGGGAACACCGGGGAGCTGTTTTTT. This translates into CASSGRGTGNTGELFF.